The rows below give T cell receptor beta chains drawn from one sample of a study of long-term antiretroviral therapy in people with HIV. Produced via immunoSEQ multiplex PCR; TCRdb's table is partial and in-frame only. The data hold about 18,000 clones, with more than 65% observed a single time. The sample in question was unsorted PBMCs, obtained 0.5 years before starting antiretroviral therapy. These receptors were obtained from a woman aged 45-65 years with HIV. Each CDR3 is given with its conserved first and last residue. A D gene is named only where the DNA matches it firmly. Clone size is given for some rows only: seen once, a few or many times, or a class if the clone is expanded.

size: .
D: TRBD1
J: TRBJ2-3
V: TRBV7-9
length: 14
CDR3: CASSLRQGGDTQYF
DNA: TGTGCCAGCAGCTTAAGACAGGGGGGAGATACGCAGTATTTT

size: .
D: TRBD1
J: TRBJ1-1
V: TRBV11-3
length: 15
CDR3: CASSLGQPPNTEAFF
DNA: TGTGCCAGCAGCTTGGGACAGCCACCAAACACTGAAGCTTTCTTT

size: .
D: .
J: TRBJ2-2
V: TRBV7-2
length: 13
CDR3: CASSWGAAGELFF
DNA: TGTGCCAGCAGTTGGGGGGCGGCCGGGGAGCTGTTTTTT

size: .
D: .
J: TRBJ1-1
V: TRBV7-9
length: 16
CDR3: CASSSTTVGMNTEAFF
DNA: TGTGCCAGCAGCTCGACCACGGTGGGAATGAACACTGAAGCTTTCTTT

size: .
D: TRBD1
J: TRBJ1-2
V: TRBV19
length: 15
CDR3: CASRTGEKRRYGYTF
DNA: TGTGCCAGTCGGACAGGGGAAAAGAGACGCTATGGCTACACCTTC

size: .
D: .
J: TRBJ2-7
V: TRBV2
length: 12
CDR3: CASTAGAYEQYF
DNA: TGTGCCAGCACGGCAGGGGCCTACGAGCAGTACTTC

size: .
D: TRBD2
J: TRBJ2-5
V: TRBV5-1
length: 14
CDR3: CASSSAGTVETQYF
DNA: TGCGCCAGCAGCTCAGCGGGGACCGTAGAGACCCAGTACTTC

size: .
D: TRBD1
J: TRBJ1-1
V: TRBV6-6
length: 12
CDR3: CASSSPDRGAFF
DNA: TGTGCCAGCAGCTCGCCCGACAGGGGGGCTTTCTTT

size: .
D: .
J: TRBJ1-1
V: TRBV11-3
length: 15
CDR3: CASSWGQGPDTEAFF
DNA: TGTGCCAGCAGCTGGGGGCAGGGTCCTGACACTGAAGCTTTCTTT

size: few
D: .
J: TRBJ2-7
V: TRBV28
length: 17
CDR3: CASSFPPPGPKPYEQYF
DNA: TGTGCCAGCAGTTTTCCACCCCCGGGACCGAAGCCCTACGAGCAGTACTTC

size: .
D: TRBD1
J: TRBJ1-1
V: TRBV5-1
length: 14
CDR3: CASMTGLGNTEAFF
DNA: TGCGCCAGCATGACAGGGCTAGGGAACACTGAAGCTTTCTTT

size: .
D: .
J: TRBJ1-5
V: TRBV19
length: 14
CDR3: CASSTTGGRQPQHF
DNA: TGTGCCAGTAGTACTACAGGTGGGAGGCAGCCCCAGCATTTT

size: .
D: .
J: TRBJ2-3
V: TRBV9
length: 12
CDR3: CASSRREDTQYF
DNA: TGTGCCAGCAGTCGAAGGGAGGATACGCAGTATTTT

size: .
D: .
J: TRBJ2-7
V: TRBV5-5
length: 14
CDR3: CASSFGADSYEQYF
DNA: TGTGCCAGCAGCTTCGGAGCGGACTCCTACGAGCAGTACTTC

size: .
D: .
J: TRBJ2-7
V: TRBV25-1
length: 14
CDR3: CASSPRVEIYEQYF
DNA: TGTGCCAGCAGTCCCCGGGTGGAGATATACGAGCAGTACTTC

size: .
D: .
J: TRBJ1-2
V: TRBV4-2
length: 17
CDR3: CASSQLGGYGGTRGYTF
DNA: TGTGCCAGCAGCCAACTCGGGGGGTATGGGGGAACGCGCGGCTACACCTTC

size: .
D: .
J: TRBJ1-1
V: TRBV30
length: 13
CDR3: CAWAQGTNTEAFF
DNA: TGTGCCTGGGCACAGGGTACGAACACTGAAGCTTTCTTT

size: .
D: .
J: TRBJ2-2
V: TRBV10-2
length: 16
CDR3: CASSDRGGPVGGELFF
DNA: TGCGCCAGCAGTGATCGGGGCGGCCCTGTAGGCGGGGAGCTGTTTTTT

size: once
D: TRBD1
J: TRBJ1-4
V: TRBV27
length: 16
CDR3: CASSTSRGSHVEKLFF
DNA: TGTGCCAGCAGTACGTCCAGGGGGTCCCATGTCGAAAAACTGTTTTTT

size: .
D: TRBD1
J: TRBJ1-2
V: TRBV28
length: 16
CDR3: CASSAQPGQRTNGYTF
DNA: TGTGCCAGCAGTGCCCAACCGGGACAGAGGACCAATGGCTACACCTTC

size: .
D: .
J: TRBJ2-7
V: TRBV14
length: 15
CDR3: CASSQLPGPPYEQYF
DNA: TGTGCCAGCAGCCAATTACCCGGGCCACCCTACGAGCAGTACTTC

size: .
D: .
J: TRBJ1-2
V: TRBV12-1
length: 16
CDR3: CASSSGVGSFFYGYTF
DNA: TGTGCCAGCAGCTCGGGGGTGGGTAGTTTCTTCTATGGCTACACCTTC

size: .
D: .
J: TRBJ2-7
V: TRBV27
length: 14
CDR3: CASSFGQGGYEQYF
DNA: TGTGCCAGCAGTTTCGGGCAGGGGGGCTACGAGCAGTACTTC

size: .
D: TRBD1
J: TRBJ1-4
V: TRBV11-1
length: 14
CDR3: CASSLTSGGEKLFF
DNA: TGTGCCAGCAGCTTAACGTCAGGGGGAGAAAAACTGTTTTTT

size: .
D: .
J: TRBJ2-1
V: TRBV5-4
length: 11
CDR3: CASSSQYEQFF
DNA: TGTGCCAGCAGCTCTCAATATGAGCAGTTCTTC

size: once
D: .
J: TRBJ1-6
V: TRBV6-4
length: 15
CDR3: CASSAVGTGNSPLHF
DNA: TGTGCCAGCAGTGCCGTTGGGACTGGGAATTCACCCCTCCACTTT

size: .
D: .
J: TRBJ1-1
V: TRBV29-1
length: 11
CDR3: CSVTQRPEAFF
DNA: TGCAGCGTTACCCAAAGACCTGAAGCTTTCTTT

size: .
D: .
J: TRBJ1-4
V: TRBV25-1
length: 14
CDR3: CASSEGQLNEKLFF
DNA: TGTGCCAGCAGTGAAGGACAGCTTAATGAAAAACTGTTTTTT

size: .
D: .
J: TRBJ1-3
V: TRBV11-2
length: 15
CDR3: CASSLDQRQGNTIYF
DNA: TGTGCCAGCAGCTTAGATCAGAGACAAGGAAACACCATATATTTT

size: .
D: TRBD1
J: TRBJ2-6
V: TRBV5-1
length: 17
CDR3: CASGGQGTSWGANVLTF
DNA: TGCGCCAGCGGGGGACAGGGGACGTCTTGGGGGGCCAACGTCCTGACTTTC

size: .
D: TRBD2
J: TRBJ2-1
V: TRBV5-4
length: 16
CDR3: CASSFSAGGSYNEQFF
DNA: TGTGCCAGCAGCTTTTCAGCGGGGGGTTCCTACAATGAGCAGTTCTTC